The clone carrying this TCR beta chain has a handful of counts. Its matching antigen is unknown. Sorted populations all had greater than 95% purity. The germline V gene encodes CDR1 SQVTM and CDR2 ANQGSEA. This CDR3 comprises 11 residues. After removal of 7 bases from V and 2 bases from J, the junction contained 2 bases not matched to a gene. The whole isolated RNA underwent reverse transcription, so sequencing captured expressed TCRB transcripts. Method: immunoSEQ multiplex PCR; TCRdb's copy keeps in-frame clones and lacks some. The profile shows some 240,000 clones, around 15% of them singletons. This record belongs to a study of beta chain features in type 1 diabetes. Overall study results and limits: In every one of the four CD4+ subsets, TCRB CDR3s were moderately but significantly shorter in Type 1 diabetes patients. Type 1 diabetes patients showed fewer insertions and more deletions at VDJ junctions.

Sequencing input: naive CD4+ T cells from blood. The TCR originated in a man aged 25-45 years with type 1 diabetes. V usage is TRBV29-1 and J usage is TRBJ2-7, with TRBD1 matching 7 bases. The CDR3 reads CSGGQAYEQYF. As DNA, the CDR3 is TGCAGCGGAGGACAGGCCTACGAGCAGTACTTC.